Each of the 13 T cell receptor beta chains below was sequenced from the same sample in a study of blood T cell repertoires in COVID-19. Libraries were prepared by immunoSEQ multiplex PCR; TCRdb keeps only in-frame clonotypes and omits some of them. Of around 72,000 clones in the sample, around 84% were seen once. Input material: peripheral blood. These receptors originate from a man between 65 and 80 years old with active or convalescent COVID-19.

The rearrangement uses TRBV5-1 and TRBJ2-7; possibly TRBD1 for D (5 bases). Germline assignment: CDR1 SGHRS and CDR2 YFSETQ. Trimming took off 0 bases at V and 6 bases at J, with 10 bases between the two ends. The CDR3 covers 13 residues. DNA for the CDR3: TGCGCCAGCAGCTTGGAGGGGCCAGGCGAGCAGTACTTC. Translating it yields CASSLEGPGEQYF.

V is TRBV6-5 and J is TRBJ1-1; D possibly corresponds to TRBD1 (6 bases). Per germline, CDR1 MNHEY and CDR2 SVGAGI. The CDR3 consists of 15 residues. The V end was cut by 6 bases, the J end by 7 bases, with 21 bases between. Here the CDR3 reads CASSRTGFQPHEAFF. The DNA for the CDR3 is TGTGCCAGCAGCCGCACAGGGTTTCAGCCCCATGAAGCTTTCTTT.

This sequence joins TRBV18 and TRBJ2-7; TRBD1 agrees at 10 bases. Germline V gives CDR1 KGHSH, CDR2 LQKENI. V was clipped by 5 bases and J by 6 bases; unmatched bases: 4. The CDR3 totals 13 residues. The CDR3 sequence: CASSGQGESEQYF. The CDR3, as DNA: TGTGCCAGCTCAGGACAGGGGGAGAGCGAGCAGTACTTC.

This rearrangement joins TRBV7-6 to TRBJ1-3, with D possibly matching TRBD1 (6 bases). The length of the CDR3 is 15 residues. Per germline, CDR1 SGHVS and CDR2 FNYEAQ. V gave up 5 bases and J gave up 0 bases, with 11 bases separating them. CDR3 sequence: CASSLDSRSGNTIYF. The DNA of the CDR3 is TGTGCCAGCAGCCTGGACAGCCGCTCTGGAAACACCATATATTTT.

The rearrangement links TRBV5-1 to TRBJ2-1; D gene uncertain. The CDR3 contains 13 residues. V lost 5 bases to trimming and J lost 2 bases, with 8 bases between them. Germline values: CDR1 SGHRS, CDR2 YFSETQ. CDR3: CASSEATYNEQFF. DNA of the CDR3: TGCGCCAGCAGTGAGGCAACCTACAATGAGCAGTTCTTC.

The V call is TRBV30, the J call TRBJ2-5; 9 nucleotides line up with TRBD2. J gave up 5 bases and V 0 bases, and 4 bases lay outside the gene matches. The CDR3 sequence is 14 residues long. The germline gives CDR1 GTSNPN, CDR2 SVGIG (reference sequence). CDR3 sequence reads: CAWSVLAGYETQYF. CDR3 DNA: TGTGCCTGGAGTGTGCTAGCGGGATACGAGACCCAGTACTTC.

The gene calls are TRBV27 and TRBJ2-1; a weak D match, TRBD2 (5 bases). Germline CDR1 reads MNHEY; CDR2 reads SMNVEV (reference sequence). The ends were cut back, 5 bases at V and 7 bases at J, with 6 bases in the middle. The CDR3 runs 11 residues. The chain's CDR3 is CASSTGNEQFF. As DNA, the CDR3 is TGTGCCAGCAGTACGGGGAATGAGCAGTTCTTC.

In the case of this clone: This specimen includes other DNA sequences encoding the same CDR3. V gene TRBV5-1 combines with J gene TRBJ1-4; D may be TRBD1 (5 bases). Germline V gene lookup returns CDR1 SGHRS and CDR2 YFSETQ. The CDR3 spans 14 residues. Trimming took off 2 bases at V and 0 bases at J, with 5 bases between the two ends. The CDR3 nucleotides are TGCGCCAGCAGCTTAGGGGCAACTAATGAAAAACTGTTTTTT. It encodes CASSLGATNEKLFF.

The CDR3 DNA reads as TGTGCCTGGAGTGTGGTTAAGTCAGGAGGCCGATATGGCTACACCTTC. Its translation is CAWSVVKSGGRYGYTF. The V and J genes are TRBV30 and TRBJ1-2; no firm D call. The germline V gene encodes CDR1 GTSNPN and CDR2 SVGIG (reference sequence). The CDR3 loop spans 16 amino acids. Trimming took off 0 bases at V and 5 bases at J, with 19 bases between the two ends.

The V and J genes are TRBV5-1 and TRBJ2-2, with a possible D match to TRBD2 (6 bases). The CDR3 runs 15 residues. Germline assignment: CDR1 SGHRS and CDR2 YFSETQ. Trimming cost V 6 bases and J 1 base, with 13 bases left between them. This CDR3 is CASKVSGGNTGELFF. For the CDR3, the DNA is TGCGCCAGCAAAGTTAGCGGAGGGAACACCGGGGAGCTGTTTTTT.

The chain couples TRBV4-1 to TRBJ1-4; 7 nucleotides agree with TRBD1. This CDR3 spans 14 amino acids. V lost 3 bases and J lost 7; bases outside the gene matches: 5. Germline V gene lookup returns CDR1 MGHRA and CDR2 YSYEKL. Here the CDR3 reads CASSQPDRVEKLFF. DNA for the CDR3: TGCGCCAGCAGCCAGCCCGACAGGGTTGAAAAACTGTTTTTT.

About this clone: One end of the junction fails to match germline, which may point to a read error. J is TRBJ2-1 and V is TRBV2; 9 nucleotides match TRBD1. Germline V CDR1 and CDR2: SNHLY, FYNNEI. This CDR3 is 14 amino acids long. CDR3 coding DNA: TGTGCCAGCAGTAGTAGGACAGGGGCCCGGCAAGAGATCTTC. The encoded protein is CASSSRTGARQEIF.

The chain links TRBV10-3 to TRBJ1-1; 7 nucleotides match TRBD1. The CDR3 is 14 amino acids. The ends lost 5 bases at V and 4 bases at J; junction bases unmatched: 7. CDR1 and CDR2 (germline): ENHRY, SYGVKD. CDR3 loop: CAISKNRGVTEAFF. CDR3 sequence (DNA): TGTGCCATCAGTAAAAACAGGGGTGTCACTGAAGCTTTCTTT.